The present T cell receptor (beta chain) was sequenced within a study of cytomegalovirus exposure and HLA in healthy donors. This PCR relied on a set of 60 Vbeta primers and 13 Jbeta primers. Profiled with immunoSEQ multiplex PCR; TCRdb holds only in-frame clones, not every one. Counted here are about 170,000 clones, approximately 81% occurring once; the ten biggest clones make up approximately 2.4%. Details on this clone: The antigen remains unidentified.

The CDR3 extends over 13 amino acids. The germline gives CDR1 KGHSH, CDR2 LQKENI. V was cut by 2 bases and J by 1 base, with 5 bases left in between. Study results and caveats: There were approximately 150 TCR beta chains listed as cytomegalovirus-associated.

The chain has TRBV18 and TRBJ1-1, with D unclear. The TCR was taken from a male donor in good health and CMV-seronegative. Specimen: PBMCs. The CDR3 protein is CASSPRGNTEAFF. The CDR3 nucleotides are TGTGCCAGCTCACCAAGAGGGAACACTGAAGCTTTCTTT.